One and the same sample provided the 28 T cell receptor beta chains below, sequenced in a study of blood T cell repertoires in COVID-19. Some clones are missing from TCRdb's copy, which holds only in-frame ones; the method was immunoSEQ multiplex PCR. This sample carries approximately 260,000 clones, around nine tenths of them seen once, and the ten largest clones take approximately 2.2%. The sequencing input was peripheral blood. Receptor source: a man aged 45-60 years with acute or convalescent COVID-19.

The chain employs TRBV12-3 or TRBV12-4 and TRBJ1-3, with D unresolved. V dropped 7 bases and J dropped 0 bases, with 7 bases sitting between them. The CDR3 has 13 residues. The CDR3 here is CASKQHSGNTIYF. The CDR3 bases are TGTGCCAGCAAACAGCACTCTGGAAACACCATATATTTT.

The chain recombines TRBV5-1 with TRBJ1-2; perhaps TRBD1 as D (6 bases). Per the germline V gene, CDR1 is SGHRS and CDR2 is YFSETQ. The CDR3 extends over 13 amino acids. Trimming stripped 4 bases from V and 3 bases from J, with 10 bases between. CDR3 amino acids: CASSPRTDYGYTF. The CDR3 DNA reads as TGCGCCAGCAGCCCCCGGACAGACTATGGCTACACCTTC. Full variable domain (missing parts from reference TRBV5-1 and TRBJ1-2): KAGVTQTPRYLIKTRGQQVTLSCSPISGHRSVSWYQQTPGQGLQFLFEYFSETQRNKGNFPGRFSGRQFSNSRSEMNVSTLELGDSALYLCASSPRTDYGYTFGSGTRLTVV.

The gene calls are TRBV9 and TRBJ1-4; a possible D gene is TRBD1 (6 bases). This CDR3 spans 16 amino acids. Germline loops: CDR1 SGDLS, CDR2 YYNGEE. The V and J ends lost 3 bases and 0 bases respectively, with 12 bases between them. The CDR3 DNA follows: TGTGCCAGCAGCGCAAACTCAGGGGCAACTAATGAAAAACTGTTTTTT. Its protein product is CASSANSGATNEKLFF.

In this sample, this clone turned up a few times. At the DNA level, this CDR3 is encoded by other sequences in the same sample as well. The V call is TRBV10-3, the J call TRBJ1-2, with D unclear. Germline-derived CDR1 and CDR2 are ENHRY and SYGVKD. V lost 0 bases and J 7 bases, leaving 3 bases between the germline ends. The CDR3 contains 11 residues. The CDR3 DNA sequence: TGTGCCATCAGTGAGTCCCTTGGCTACACCTTC. Protein product: CAISESLGYTF.

This clone occurred once. CDR3 sequence: CAWDGISGQNYGYTF. The CDR3 DNA reads as TGTGCCTGGGACGGGATTTCGGGACAGAACTATGGCTACACCTTC. The chain is built from TRBV30 and TRBJ1-2; 7 positions match TRBD1. The V and J ends lost 5 bases and 2 bases, in that order; junction bases with no gene match: 11. Germline assignment: CDR1 GTSNPN and CDR2 SVGIG (reference sequence). The CDR3 sequence is 15 residues long.

CDR3 sequence (DNA): TGTGCCAGCAGCCCCGGGGGCGGGGGAGAGACCCAGTACTTC. Protein: CASSPGGGGETQYF. V is TRBV7-3 and J is TRBJ2-5; maybe TRBD2 (7 bases). From germline, CDR1 is SGHTA and CDR2 FQGTGA. This CDR3 is 14 amino acids long. V was cut by 5 bases and J by 4 bases, with 14 bases left in between. Using reference TRBV7-3 and TRBJ2-5 for the parts outside the CDR3, the full variable domain is GAGVSQTPSNKVTEKGKYVELRCDPISGHTALYWYRQSLGQGPEFLIYFQGTGAADDSGLPNDRFFAVRPEGSVSTLKIQRTERGDSAVYLCASSPGGGGETQYFGPGTRLLVL.

This chain uses TRBV5-1 with TRBJ2-2; unclear D gene. Trimming stripped 4 bases from V and 0 bases from J, with 10 bases between. Germline CDR1 is SGHRS and CDR2 is YFSETQ. The CDR3 covers 15 residues. The CDR3 loop is CASSPGFANTGELFF. Here the CDR3 DNA reads TGCGCCAGCAGCCCGGGTTTCGCGAACACCGGGGAGCTGTTTTTT.

V is TRBV5-8 and J is TRBJ1-2, with D possibly being TRBD1 (6 bases). Germline lookup yields CDR1 SGHTS and CDR2 YDEGEE. Trimming took off 2 bases at V and 4 bases at J, with 9 bases between the two ends. This CDR3 region has 13 residues. This CDR3 is CASSFTGIYGYTF. The CDR3 coding sequence is TGTGCCAGCAGCTTTACAGGGATCTATGGCTACACCTTC.

The chain couples TRBV27 to TRBJ1-2; 10 bases are shared with TRBD1. The CDR3 consists of 16 residues. Germline V gene sequence: CDR1 MNHEY, CDR2 SMNVEV (reference sequence). Trimming at V came to 5 bases and at J to 3 bases, leaving 9 bases not matched to a gene. CDR3 nucleotide sequence: TGTGCCAGCAGTCCGTACCGGGACAGGGGATACTATGGCTACACCTTC. Residues: CASSPYRDRGYYGYTF.

The chain joins TRBV14 to TRBJ1-5, with 9 bases that match TRBD1. Germline trimming cut 5 bases from V and 4 bases from J; bases unmatched to any gene: 6. CDR3 size: 15 residues. The germline V gene has CDR1 SGHDN and CDR2 FVKESK. Written as DNA, the CDR3 is TGTGCCAGCAGCTCGGGACAGGGTTGGAATCAGCCCCAGCATTTT. This sequence encodes CASSSGQGWNQPQHF.

A word on this clone: Other DNA sequences in this specimen translate into the identical CDR3. V usage is TRBV7-9 and J usage is TRBJ2-7, with 11 nucleotides matching TRBD1. The germline CDR1 and CDR2 sequences are SEHNR and FQNEAQ (reference sequence). The CDR3 consists of 16 residues. V shed 3 bases and J 1 base; nucleotides not matched to a gene: 5. The CDR3 nucleotides are TGTGCCAGCAGCTTCCTCGGGACAGGGGGTTCCTACGAGCAGTACTTC. Translated, it gives CASSFLGTGGSYEQYF.

This chain links TRBV5-1 with TRBJ1-1; unclear D gene. From germline, CDR1 is SGHRS and CDR2 YFSETQ. Trimming pared 5 bases from V and 4 bases from J, leaving 9 bases between. CDR3 length equals 12 residues. Here the CDR3 reads CASRQEGTEAFF. The DNA for the CDR3 is TGCGCCAGCAGGCAGGAAGGCACTGAAGCTTTCTTT.

This chain connects TRBV10-3 to TRBJ2-3, with TRBD1 matching 8 bases. Trimming took 8 bases from V and 1 from J; bases not matched to a gene: 2. Germline assignment: CDR1 ENHRY and CDR2 SYGVKD. The CDR3 length is 13 residues. The CDR3 spells CAIGGQGTDTQYF. The DNA of the CDR3 is TGTGCCATCGGGGGACAGGGCACAGATACGCAGTATTTT.

The CDR3 region has the DNA TGCGCCAGCAGCTTGGACTTACCCCAAGAGACCCAGTACTTC. Translation gives CASSLDLPQETQYF. This rearrangement joins TRBV5-1 to TRBJ2-5; no firm D call. The CDR3 extends over 14 amino acids. With 0 bases removed from V and 1 base from J, the gap between germline ends came to 7 bases. The germline gives CDR1 SGHRS, CDR2 YFSETQ.

The chain recombines TRBV20-1 with TRBJ2-1; TRBD2 matches at 9 bases. The CDR3 is 14 amino acids. The V gene end was trimmed by 3 bases and the J gene end by 8 bases; junction bases not matched to a gene: 8. Germline-derived CDR1 and CDR2 are DFQATT and SNEGSKA (reference sequence). CDR3 sequence: CSASGLAPVDEQFF. Written as DNA, the CDR3 is TGCAGTGCTAGTGGACTAGCGCCCGTCGATGAGCAGTTCTTC.

Only one count was recorded for this clone. The genes are TRBV19 and TRBJ1-1; D is possibly TRBD1 (6 bases). The CDR3 length is 13 residues. Germline-derived CDR1 and CDR2 are LNHDA and SQIVND (reference sequence). The V and J ends lost 11 bases and 1 base respectively, with 14 bases between them. CDR3 sequence reads: CASRVGGNTEAFF. DNA for the CDR3: TGTGCCTCCCGAGTAGGGGGGAACACTGAAGCTTTCTTT.

This clone was counted a single time. The V and J genes are TRBV19 and TRBJ1-6, with 8 nucleotides matching TRBD1. The CDR3 totals 15 residues. From germline, CDR1 is LNHDA and CDR2 SQIVND (reference sequence). V lost 7 bases, J lost 9 bases, and 11 bases stayed unmatched. DNA for the CDR3: TGTGCCAGTACTTCCGGGACAGGAGTAAGTTCACCCCTCCACTTT. It specifies CASTSGTGVSSPLHF.

The V call is TRBV6-5, the J call TRBJ1-2, with D possibly being TRBD1 (5 bases). Germline V lookup: CDR1 MNHEY, CDR2 SVGAGI. V lost 3 bases and J 4 bases, leaving 12 bases between the germline ends. The CDR3 totals 14 residues. The CDR3, as DNA: TGTGCCAGCAGTTATAGGGGCCCGGGCTATGGCTACACCTTC. As protein: CASSYRGPGYGYTF.

V is TRBV12-3 or TRBV12-4 and J is TRBJ2-3, with 7 bases identical to TRBD1. The CDR3 is 13 residues long. Germline trimming cut 5 bases from V and 6 bases from J; bases unmatched to any gene: 5. CDR3 bases: TGTGCCAGCAGTGGCACAGGGGTCGATACGCAGTATTTT. Translated: CASSGTGVDTQYF.

As for this clone: Other DNA sequences in the sample encode the same CDR3. This chain joins TRBV19 and TRBJ1-2; D gene uncertain. Germline-derived CDR1 and CDR2 are LNHDA and SQIVND (reference sequence). V was shortened by 1 base and J by 0 bases, with 3 bases between the two germline ends. The CDR3 has 13 residues. CDR3 loop: CASSIASNYGYTF. In DNA, the CDR3 is TGTGCCAGTAGTATAGCCTCTAACTATGGCTACACCTTC.

This chain joins TRBV7-9 and TRBJ2-3; D is perhaps TRBD2 (5 bases). The germline V and J ends were trimmed by 3 bases and 5 bases, with 15 bases remaining between them. Germline V CDR1 and CDR2: SEHNR, FQNEAQ (reference sequence). The CDR3 contains 15 residues. Here the CDR3 DNA reads TGTGCCAGCAGCTTTTCTTGGCCGACTATAGATACGCAGTATTTT. Amino acids: CASSFSWPTIDTQYF.

This chain connects TRBV15 to TRBJ2-3; possible D gene TRBD1, 6 bases. V lost 1 base to trimming and J lost 0 bases, with 11 bases between them. Germline CDR1 reads LNHNV; CDR2 reads YYDKDF (reference sequence). This CDR3 has 16 residues. DNA of the CDR3: TGTGCCACCAGCAGAGCTACAGGGCTAAGCACAGATACGCAGTATTTT. Amino acids: CATSRATGLSTDTQYF.

The chain is built from TRBV19 and TRBJ1-3, with 9 bases fitting TRBD1. Germline V lookup: CDR1 LNHDA, CDR2 SQIVND (reference sequence). V was clipped by 6 bases and J by 0 bases; unmatched bases: 6. The CDR3 contains 16 residues. The CDR3 region is CASSRDRASSGNTIYF. CDR3 sequence (DNA): TGTGCCAGTAGCCGGGACAGGGCCTCCTCTGGAAACACCATATATTTT. Full variable domain (rest looked up from reference TRBV19 and TRBJ1-3): DGGITQSPKYLFRKEGQNVTLSCEQNLNHDAMYWYRQDPGQGLRLIYYSQIVNDFQKGDIAEGYSVSREKKESFPLTVTSAQKNPTAFYLCASSRDRASSGNTIYFGEGSWLTVV.

The chain links TRBV12-5 to TRBJ2-5; a weak D match, TRBD1 (7 bases). The CDR3 length is 14 residues. Trimming removed 2 bases at V and 7 bases at J, with 14 bases between. Per the germline V gene, CDR1 is LGHNT and CDR2 is FRNRAP. The CDR3 sequence: CASGLSGGLGTQYF. As DNA, the CDR3 is TGTGCTAGTGGTTTGTCAGGGGGGCTTGGGACCCAGTACTTC.

The V and J genes are TRBV3-1 (or the pseudogene TRBV3-2) and TRBJ1-3; D is possibly TRBD1 (6 bases). Germline V gives CDR1 LGHDT, CDR2 YNNKEL (reference sequence). The V end was cut by 3 bases, the J end by 0 bases, with 12 bases between. This CDR3 has 16 residues. In DNA, the CDR3 is TGTGCCAGCAGCCAGGAAGGACAGATCTCTGGAAACACCATATATTTT. As protein: CASSQEGQISGNTIYF.

The chain combines TRBV5-1 with TRBJ2-3; 11 bases align to TRBD2. CDR3 length: 18 residues. The V gene's germline CDR1 is SGHRS and CDR2 YFSETQ. V was clipped by 1 base and J by 2 bases; unmatched bases: 9. CDR3 DNA: TGCGCCAGCAGCTTGTTGGCTAGCGGGGGGCTACCCACAGATACGCAGTATTTT. Its translation is CASSLLASGGLPTDTQYF.

The J gene is TRBJ2-1, the V gene TRBV7-2; no firm D call. The CDR3 contains 13 residues. From germline, CDR1 is SGHTA and CDR2 FQGNSA. With 6 bases removed from V and 7 bases from J, the gap between germline ends came to 13 bases. The CDR3 DNA sequence: TGTGCCAGCAGTCATCCCTGGCGGAATGAGCAGTTCTTC. It is translated as CASSHPWRNEQFF.

The chain recombines TRBV7-9 with TRBJ1-1; 7 nucleotides line up with TRBD1. Germline trimming cut 1 base from V and 1 base from J; bases unmatched to any gene: 3. CDR3 size: 15 residues. The V gene's germline CDR1 is SEHNR and CDR2 FQNEAQ (reference sequence). The CDR3 DNA reads TGTGCCAGCAGCTTAGGAGGGGACAGGAACACTGAAGCTTTCTTT. Residues: CASSLGGDRNTEAFF.